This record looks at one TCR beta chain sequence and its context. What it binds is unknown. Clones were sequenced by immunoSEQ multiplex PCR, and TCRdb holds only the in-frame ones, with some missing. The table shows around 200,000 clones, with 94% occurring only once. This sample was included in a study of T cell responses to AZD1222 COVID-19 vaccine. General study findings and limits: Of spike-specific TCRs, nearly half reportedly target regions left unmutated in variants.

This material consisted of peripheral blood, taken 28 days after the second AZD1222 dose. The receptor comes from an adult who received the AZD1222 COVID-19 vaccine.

CDR3 in DNA: TGCGCCAGCAGCCGGGGAATTGAAGATAATTCACCCCTCCACTTT. Its protein is CASSRGIEDNSPLHF. V gene TRBV4-3 combines with J gene TRBJ1-6; the D is unclear. V dropped 4 bases and J dropped 5 bases, with 12 bases sitting between them. The CDR3 is 15 residues long. The germline V gene has CDR1 LGHNA and CDR2 YSLEER.